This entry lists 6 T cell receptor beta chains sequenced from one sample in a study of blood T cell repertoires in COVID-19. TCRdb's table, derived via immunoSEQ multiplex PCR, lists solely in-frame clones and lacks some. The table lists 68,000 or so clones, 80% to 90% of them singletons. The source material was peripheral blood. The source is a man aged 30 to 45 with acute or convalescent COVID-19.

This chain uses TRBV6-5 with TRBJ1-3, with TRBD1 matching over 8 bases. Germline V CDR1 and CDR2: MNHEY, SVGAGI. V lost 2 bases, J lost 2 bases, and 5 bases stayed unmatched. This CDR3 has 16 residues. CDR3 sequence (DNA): TGTGCCAGCAGTTACCGTCAGGGGGCGCCTGGAAACACCATATATTTT. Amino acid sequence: CASSYRQGAPGNTIYF.

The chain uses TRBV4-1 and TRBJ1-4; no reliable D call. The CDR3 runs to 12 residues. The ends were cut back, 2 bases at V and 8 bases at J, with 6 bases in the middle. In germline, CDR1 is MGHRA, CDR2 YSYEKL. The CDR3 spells CASSQPQEKLFF. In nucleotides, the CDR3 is TGCGCCAGCAGCCAACCCCAGGAAAAACTGTTTTTT.

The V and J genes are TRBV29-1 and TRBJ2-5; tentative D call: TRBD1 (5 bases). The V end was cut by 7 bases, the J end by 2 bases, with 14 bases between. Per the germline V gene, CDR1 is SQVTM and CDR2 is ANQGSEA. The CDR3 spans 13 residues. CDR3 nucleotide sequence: TGCAGCGCTGTGGGGCAGTGGCAAGAGACCCAGTACTTC. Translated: CSAVGQWQETQYF.

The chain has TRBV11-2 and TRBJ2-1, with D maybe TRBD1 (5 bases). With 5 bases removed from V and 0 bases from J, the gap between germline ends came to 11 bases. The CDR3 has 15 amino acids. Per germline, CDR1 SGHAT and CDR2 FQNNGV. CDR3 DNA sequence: TGTGCCAGCAGCCGAGCAAGGGGCTCCTACAATGAGCAGTTCTTC. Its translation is CASSRARGSYNEQFF.

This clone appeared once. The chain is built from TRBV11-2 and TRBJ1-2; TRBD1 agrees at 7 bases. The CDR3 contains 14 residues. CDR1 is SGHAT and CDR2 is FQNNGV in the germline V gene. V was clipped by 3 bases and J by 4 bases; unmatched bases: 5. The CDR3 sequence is CASSFSDRFYGYTF. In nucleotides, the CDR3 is TGTGCCAGCAGCTTTTCGGACAGGTTCTATGGCTACACCTTC.

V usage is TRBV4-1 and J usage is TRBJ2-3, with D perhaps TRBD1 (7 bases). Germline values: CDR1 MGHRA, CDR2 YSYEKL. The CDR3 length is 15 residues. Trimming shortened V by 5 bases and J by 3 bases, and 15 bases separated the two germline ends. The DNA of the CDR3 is TGCGCCAGCAGCAGTAAGACAGGGAGGACAGATACGCAGTATTTT. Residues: CASSSKTGRTDTQYF.